This entry lists 22 T cell receptor beta chains sequenced from one sample in a study of human versus mouse CDR3 diversity and MHC coevolution. Only in-frame clones appear in the TCRdb table, and some are missing; sequencing was by immunoSEQ multiplex PCR. Of about 77,000 clones in the sample, roughly 92% were seen once. Sequenced: naive CD4+ T cells from blood. The subset denotes: CD45RO-negative CD62L-positive naive CD4 T cells. The receptors derive from a person between 25 and 75 years old in good health.

The V gene is TRBV12-5, the J gene TRBJ2-3; 9 bases are a match to TRBD2. From germline, CDR1 is LGHNT and CDR2 FRNRAP. The CDR3 has 16 residues. Trimming removed 2 bases from V and 3 bases from J; junction bases left unmatched: 6. CDR3 amino acids: CASGLPPGLATDTQYF. CDR3 in DNA: TGTGCTAGTGGTTTGCCTCCGGGACTAGCAACAGATACGCAGTATTTT.

This chain uses TRBV7-2 with TRBJ1-6; no clear D. Trimming left V 5 bases short and J 7 bases short, with 12 bases between. CDR1 is SGHTA, CDR2 FQGNSA, per germline. The CDR3 consists of 14 residues. The CDR3 DNA reads as TGTGCCAGCAGCAACGCCTACGGGAATTCACCCCTCCACTTT. Translated, it gives CASSNAYGNSPLHF.

The V gene is TRBV5-1, the J gene TRBJ2-1; 9 positions match TRBD2. CDR3 length: 17 amino acids. The germline V gene has CDR1 SGHRS and CDR2 YFSETQ. V was pared by 0 bases and J by 7 bases, with 11 bases of the junction left unmatched. This CDR3 reads CASSLVEAGGPRNEQFF. As DNA, the CDR3 is TGCGCCAGCAGCTTGGTTGAGGCGGGAGGGCCCAGAAATGAGCAGTTCTTC.

The chain carries TRBV6-1 and TRBJ1-3, with 7 bases aligning to TRBD1. The V gene's germline CDR1 is MNHNS and CDR2 SASEGT. The J segment lost 6 bases and the V segment lost 6 bases, leaving 8 bases of the junction unmatched. This CDR3 has 14 residues. The CDR3 here is CASRRDSLQNTIYF. CDR3 nucleotides: TGTGCCAGCAGGCGGGACAGTCTGCAAAACACCATATATTTT.

A few counts support this clone. The chain joins TRBV30 to TRBJ2-5, with TRBD1 matching 7 bases. Germline-derived CDR1 and CDR2 are GTSNPN and SVGIG (reference sequence). After removal of 3 bases from V and 5 bases from J, the junction contained 12 bases not matched to a gene. This CDR3 comprises 15 residues. The CDR3: CAWRPGQLFGETQYF. The CDR3 DNA reads as TGTGCCTGGAGGCCGGGACAGCTCTTCGGGGAGACCCAGTACTTC.

The chain links TRBV21-1 to TRBJ1-4; whether TRBD1, the table's D call, matches the DNA was not checked. TRBV21-1 has pseudogene status. The CDR3 extends over 19 amino acids. The DNA for the CDR3 is TGTGCCAGCAGCAAAGCGTTCGGACAGGCGATTGCAACTAATGAAAAACTGTTTTTT. As protein: CASSKAFGQAIATNEKLFF.

V and J are TRBV4-1 and TRBJ1-5, with D unresolved. This CDR3 spans 14 amino acids. V was shortened by 2 bases and J by 0 bases, with 5 bases between the two germline ends. In germline, CDR1 is MGHRA, CDR2 YSYEKL. As DNA, the CDR3 is TGCGCCAGCAGCCAACCCTTTAGCAATCAGCCCCAGCATTTT. Translated: CASSQPFSNQPQHF.

J is TRBJ2-3 and V is TRBV6-1; TRBD2 agrees at 9 bases. The length of the CDR3 is 15 residues. Looked up from germline, CDR1 is MNHNS and CDR2 is SASEGT. With V trimmed by 5 bases and J by 5 bases, 8 bases remained unmatched. The CDR3 here is CASSQRSGGLDTQYF. CDR3 bases: TGTGCCAGCAGTCAGAGGAGCGGGGGGTTAGATACGCAGTATTTT.

The J gene is TRBJ1-4, the V gene TRBV18, with D unresolved. CDR1 is KGHSH and CDR2 is LQKENI in the germline V gene. The CDR3 extends over 14 amino acids. V dropped 4 bases and J dropped 0 bases, with 6 bases sitting between them. CDR3 region: CASSQTSTNEKLFF. The CDR3 DNA reads as TGTGCCAGCTCACAGACATCAACTAATGAAAAACTGTTTTTT.

This clone was observed once. The CDR3 here is CASSLGGTSATPYEQYF. In DNA, the CDR3 is TGTGCCAGCAGCTTAGGGGGGACTAGCGCGACTCCCTACGAGCAGTACTTC. The chain has TRBV7-8 and TRBJ2-7, with 10 positions matching TRBD2. Germline lookup yields CDR1 SGHVS and CDR2 FQNEAQ. V lost 1 base to trimming and J lost 2 bases; unmatched junction nucleotides: 8. The CDR3 sequence is 17 residues long.

The gene calls are TRBV19 and TRBJ1-6, with D maybe TRBD1 (6 bases). V gave up 3 bases and J gave up 6 bases, with 12 bases separating them. The CDR3 sequence is 15 residues long. CDR1 and CDR2 from the germline V gene are LNHDA and SQIVND (reference sequence). The CDR3 nucleotides are TGTGCCAGTAGTATGTCTCAGGGGATTAATTCACCCCTCCACTTT. Protein sequence: CASSMSQGINSPLHF.

The J gene is TRBJ2-1, the V gene TRBV2; 14 bases map to TRBD2. From germline, CDR1 is SNHLY and CDR2 FYNNEI. The CDR3 is 16 residues long. V gave up 8 bases and J gave up 0 bases; unmatched junction bases: 3. The CDR3 is CASGGTSGSSYNEQFF. The CDR3 DNA reads TGTGCCAGCGGCGGGACTAGCGGGAGCTCCTACAATGAGCAGTTCTTC.

The chain couples TRBV28 to TRBJ2-5; the D gene is possibly TRBD2 (6 bases). In germline, CDR1 is MDHEN, CDR2 SYDVKM. The length of the CDR3 is 15 residues. Trimming took 5 bases from V and 5 from J, leaving 18 bases between them. In nucleotides, the CDR3 is TGTGCCAGCAGTGTCGGGGGAGCTGGGGGGGAGACCCAGTACTTC. This codes for CASSVGGAGGETQYF.

This chain links TRBV28 with TRBJ1-1; 11 bases map to TRBD1. This CDR3 region has 14 residues. Germline V CDR1 and CDR2: MDHEN, SYDVKM. V lost 5 bases and J lost 11; bases outside the gene matches: 10. CDR3 loop: CASSDTGTGGEAFF. DNA of the CDR3: TGTGCCAGCAGTGATACCGGGACAGGGGGGGAGGCTTTCTTT. Looking up the rest from reference TRBV28 and TRBJ1-1 gives the full variable domain: DVKVTQSSRYLVKRTGEKVFLECVQDMDHENMFWYRQDPGLGLRLIYFSYDVKMKEKGDIPEGYSVSREKKERFSLILESASTNQTSMYLCASSDTGTGGEAFFGQGTRLTVV.

The genes are TRBV29-1 and TRBJ1-2, with TRBD1 matching over 7 bases. Unmatched junction bases numbered 5, after V lost 7 bases and J lost 3 bases. This CDR3 comprises 12 residues. From germline, CDR1 is SQVTM and CDR2 ANQGSEA. In DNA, the CDR3 is TGCAGCGGAGGGGGCGAAGACTATGGCTACACCTTC. It specifies CSGGGEDYGYTF.

The chain has TRBV9 and TRBJ2-5; 10 bases fit TRBD2. With 0 bases clipped from V and 5 bases from J, the junction kept 7 bases outside the gene matches. This CDR3 spans 16 amino acids. Germline lookup yields CDR1 SGDLS and CDR2 YYNGEE. The CDR3 DNA sequence: TGTGCCAGCAGCGTAGGAGCGGGGGGGGCAGGCGAGACCCAGTACTTC. This sequence encodes CASSVGAGGAGETQYF.

This chain links TRBV18 with TRBJ1-2; TRBD1 is a possible D gene (5 bases). Trimming took 0 bases from V and 4 from J, leaving 15 bases between them. Germline values: CDR1 KGHSH, CDR2 LQKENI. The CDR3 has 16 amino acids. The CDR3 region is CASSPPSQGLGYGYTF. In DNA, the CDR3 is TGTGCCAGCTCACCACCTAGTCAGGGCCTGGGCTATGGCTACACCTTC. The complete variable domain, with remaining parts taken from reference TRBV18 and TRBJ1-2, reads NAGVMQNPRHLVRRRGQEARLRCSPMKGHSHVYWYRQLPEEGLKFMVYLQKENIIDESGMPKERFSAEFPKEGPSILRIQQVVRGDSAAYFCASSPPSQGLGYGYTFGSGTRLTVV.

The CDR3: CASSLLSGVNYGYTF. The CDR3 nucleotides read TGTGCCAGCAGCTTACTTTCAGGGGTTAACTATGGCTACACCTTC. The chain recombines TRBV7-2 with TRBJ1-2; tentatively, D is TRBD1 (6 bases). The germline gives CDR1 SGHTA, CDR2 FQGNSA. The CDR3 spans 15 residues. V gave up 2 bases and J gave up 1 base, with 11 bases separating them.

This chain links TRBV9 with TRBJ2-1; 9 bases are shared with TRBD2. Germline V gives CDR1 SGDLS, CDR2 YYNGEE. This CDR3 comprises 15 residues. V lost 0 bases, J lost 3 bases, and 1 base stayed unmatched. The CDR3 DNA reads as TGTGCCAGCAGCGTAGCTAGCGGGAACTACAATGAGCAGTTCTTC. This translates into CASSVASGNYNEQFF. Full variable domain (rest looked up from reference TRBV9 and TRBJ2-1): DSGVTQTPKHLITATGQRVTLRCSPRSGDLSVYWYQQSLDQGLQFLIQYYNGEERAKGNILERFSAQQFPDLHSELNLSSLELGDSALYFCASSVASGNYNEQFFGPGTRLTVL.

The CDR3 DNA reads TGTGCCAGTAGTAGACAGCCAGATACGCAGTATTTT. Amino acid sequence: CASSRQPDTQYF. J is TRBJ2-3 and V is TRBV19, with TRBD1 as a possible D gene (5 bases). CDR3 length: 12 amino acids. V was cut by 4 bases and J by 4 bases, with 6 bases left in between. Germline CDR1 is LNHDA and CDR2 is SQIVND (reference sequence).

In this sample, this clone turned up once. J is TRBJ2-5 and V is TRBV11-2; a possible D gene is TRBD1 (6 bases). The ends were cut back, 2 bases at V and 5 bases at J, with 15 bases in the middle. This CDR3 spans 15 amino acids. Germline V lookup: CDR1 SGHAT, CDR2 FQNNGV. The CDR3 protein is CASSLTNTGIETQYF. The CDR3 region has the DNA TGTGCCAGCAGCTTAACGAACACAGGGATCGAGACCCAGTACTTC.

The rearrangement links TRBV7-8 to TRBJ1-3; the D gene is possibly TRBD1 (6 bases). Germline values: CDR1 SGHVS, CDR2 FQNEAQ. The CDR3 contains 20 residues. V shed 5 bases and J shed 0 bases, with 26 bases lying between them. The CDR3 here is CASSLRKGAWGGGSGNTIYF. CDR3 sequence (DNA): TGTGCCAGCAGCCTACGTAAAGGGGCGTGGGGAGGGGGCTCTGGAAACACCATATATTTT.